What follows describes a single T cell receptor (beta chain). Antigen unknown. Libraries were prepared by immunoSEQ multiplex PCR; TCRdb keeps only in-frame clonotypes and omits some of them. This sample carries roughly 120,000 clones, 88% of them seen once, and the ten largest clones take 4.4%. These data are taken from a study of T cell responses to AZD1222 COVID-19 vaccine. Overall study: Analysis merged second doses at about 4 or about 12 weeks.

Study observations and caveats: Among spike-specific TCRs, nearly half reportedly target unmutated variant regions. No day 14 peak samples; only post-peak repertoires were characterized. The sample set comprised mostly white British donors with more females, and clonal diversity was possibly underestimated.

The V and J ends lost 9 bases and 0 bases, in that order; junction bases with no gene match: 4. This CDR3 spans 13 amino acids. Germline V gene lookup returns CDR1 MNHEY and CDR2 SVGAGI. This TCR was recovered from an adult in good health. Sequenced material: peripheral blood, taken on day 0 of AZD1222 vaccination. The rearrangement uses TRBV6-5 and TRBJ2-7; 8 positions agree with TRBD1. CDR3 nucleotides: TGTGCCAGTACAGGGGGGAGCTCCTACGAGCAGTACTTC. This sequence encodes CASTGGSSYEQYF.